Listed below are T cell receptor beta chains from one sample, sequenced in a study of blood T cell repertoires in COVID-19. Method: immunoSEQ multiplex PCR; TCRdb's copy keeps in-frame clones and lacks some. Here the sample spans roughly 230,000 clones, 70% to 90% being singletons. The sequenced sample consisted of PBMCs or T cells enriched from blood (not recorded which). These receptors came from a woman between 45 and 65 years old who had been exposed to COVID-19. Each CDR3 is given with its conserved first and last residue. Each record gives: D gene, V gene, CDR3 protein. D genes are given only for firm matches.

d_call: .
v_call: TRBV5-4
cdr3_aa: CASTDRGNYGYTF

d_call: TRBD1
v_call: TRBV19
cdr3_aa: CASSIRTGGNFEQFF

d_call: TRBD2
v_call: TRBV7-6
cdr3_aa: CASSLGLASGELFF

d_call: .
v_call: TRBV5-1
cdr3_aa: CASSLLGGNSPLHF

d_call: .
v_call: TRBV5-4
cdr3_aa: CASSLATNYGYTF

d_call: .
v_call: TRBV20-1
cdr3_aa: CSASETGFSGNTIYF

d_call: .
v_call: TRBV20-1
cdr3_aa: CSASILVGAGTDTQYF

d_call: TRBD1
v_call: TRBV4-2
cdr3_aa: CASSPRLGTGTYEQYF

d_call: TRBD1
v_call: TRBV30
cdr3_aa: CAWRQGAVYYGYTF

d_call: .
v_call: TRBV2
cdr3_aa: CASTRQGSSEAFF

d_call: .
v_call: TRBV19
cdr3_aa: CASSIAGSNQPQHF

d_call: .
v_call: TRBV28
cdr3_aa: CASSQGSYEQYF

d_call: TRBD1
v_call: TRBV7-8
cdr3_aa: CASSSTQGAGTEAFF

d_call: TRBD1
v_call: TRBV9
cdr3_aa: CASSVGTGAYNEQFF

d_call: TRBD2
v_call: TRBV6-5
cdr3_aa: CASRALGGYNEQFF

d_call: TRBD1
v_call: TRBV29-1
cdr3_aa: CSVVGQGMNTEAFF

d_call: .
v_call: TRBV27
cdr3_aa: CASRSLNYEQYF